The entry below describes one T cell receptor (beta chain). The antigen remains unidentified. All donors participated as healthy donors of bone marrow. This sample was included in a study of cytomegalovirus exposure and HLA in healthy donors. Study findings and constraints: The study put roughly 160 TCR beta chains on its list as cytomegalovirus-associated.

Researchers ran the PCR with 60 Vbeta and 13 Jbeta primers. Generated by immunoSEQ multiplex PCR, the TCRdb table keeps only in-frame clones and is missing some. The top ten hold roughly 3.1% of the sample, which has 120,000 to 150,000 clones, around 65% seen once. The length of the CDR3 is 13 residues. Looked up from germline, CDR1 is SGDLS and CDR2 is YYNGEE. V shed 3 bases and J 13 bases; nucleotides not matched to a gene: 12. Sequenced material: PBMCs. V and J are TRBV9 and TRBJ1-1, with 7 bases fitting TRBD1. This sequence was found in a young woman in good health and CMV-seropositive. In nucleotides, the CDR3 is TGTGCCAGCAGCGCAGCTACACAGGGGCACCTTTTCTTT. It is translated as CASSAATQGHLFF.